A selection of T cell receptor beta chains follows, all from one sample in a study of cytomegalovirus exposure and HLA in healthy donors. The assay was immunoSEQ multiplex PCR, and TCRdb's table has in-frame clones only and misses some. Of about 150,000 clones listed, about 68% are singletons. Sequencing input: PBMCs. The receptor set was obtained from a man in his thirties or forties in good health and CMV-seronegative. CDR3s include the opening cysteine and the closing phenylalanine or tryptophan. D genes are given only for firm matches. A row's size may be missing; if present it is once, few, many or a size class.

j_gene	v_gene	abundance	d_gene	len	CDR3nt	CDR3aa
TRBJ2-7	TRBV7-2	.	TRBD1	14	TGTGCCAGCAGCTCACAGGGGACCGTCGACGAGCAGTACTTC	CASSSQGTVDEQYF
TRBJ1-4	TRBV4-2	.	TRBD1	16	TGTGCCAGCAGCCAAGTGGGGACAGGGTTTAATGAAAAACTGTTTTTT	CASSQVGTGFNEKLFF
TRBJ2-7	TRBV2	.	.	13	TGTGCCAGCAGCCTGGGGAGGAATACTGAGCAGTACTTC	CASSLGRNTEQYF
TRBJ2-7	TRBV7-2	.	TRBD1	15	TGTGCCAGCAGCTTAGAAGGACAGGGGACCTACGAGCAGTACTTC	CASSLEGQGTYEQYF
TRBJ1-1	TRBV30	.	.	15	TGTGCCTGGAGTCTAGGCGTTGGAAGGAACACTGAAGCTTTCTTT	CAWSLGVGRNTEAFF
TRBJ2-2	TRBV7-3	.	.	14	TGTGCCAGCAGCGCGACAGGAAACACCGGGGAGCTGTTTTTT	CASSATGNTGELFF
TRBJ1-1	TRBV18	.	.	16	TGTGCCAGCTCACCACCTAGGGGAAGCCCCAACACTGAAGCTTTCTTT	CASSPPRGSPNTEAFF
TRBJ2-3	TRBV9	.	.	12	TGTGCCAGCAGCGTAGCTCTGGATACGCAGTATTTT	CASSVALDTQYF
TRBJ1-4	TRBV7-8	once	.	14	TGTGCCAGCAGCCGTGACGTGGGGCGGGAAAAACTGTTTTTT	CASSRDVGREKLFF
TRBJ1-1	TRBV29-1	few	.	10	TGCAGCGTGGTAGTCTTTGAAGCTTTCTTT	CSVVVFEAFF
TRBJ1-2	TRBV2	.	.	13	TGTGCCAGCAGTGACCATCCTAACTATGGCTACACCTTC	CASSDHPNYGYTF
TRBJ2-7	TRBV27	few	TRBD1	13	TGTGCCAGCAGTCCGGACAGGGGGAGCGAGCAGTACTTC	CASSPDRGSEQYF
TRBJ2-5	TRBV7-8	.	TRBD2	15	TGTGCCAGCAGCGCCGCCACTAGCGGGGTGGGGGAGCAGTACTTC	CASSAATSGVGEQYF
TRBJ1-4	TRBV6-1	.	.	14	TGTGCCAGCAGTGGATGGACAGCAAATGAAAAACTGTTTTTT	CASSGWTANEKLFF
TRBJ1-2	TRBV28	.	.	14	TGTGCCAGCAGTTCAGTAGGAGGTCGGTCCGGCTACACCTTC	CASSSVGGRSGYTF
TRBJ1-6	TRBV28	.	.	13	TGTGCCAGCAGTTCCGTACAGAATTCACCCCTCCACTTT	CASSSVQNSPLHF
TRBJ1-3	TRBV6-6	.	TRBD1	15	TGTGCCACCTGGAGGGGGCAGAGCTCTGGAAACACCATATATTTT	CATWRGQSSGNTIYF
TRBJ2-1	TRBV2	.	.	13	TGTGCCTCCGGGACTGAATCCTACAATGAGCAGTTCTTC	CASGTESYNEQFF
TRBJ1-6	TRBV7-2	.	.	14	TGTGCCAGCAGCCACTCGGGGACTCTATCACCCCTCCACTTT	CASSHSGTLSPLHF
TRBJ2-2	TRBV6-6	.	.	15	TGTGCCAGCAGTTACGGTCAGGAGAACACCGGGGAGCTGTTTTTT	CASSYGQENTGELFF
TRBJ1-5	TRBV30	.	TRBD1	13	TGTGCCTGGAGTGTGTCAGGGGGTCAGCCCCAGCATTTT	CAWSVSGGQPQHF
TRBJ2-5	TRBV28	.	.	13	TGTGCCAGCAGCTCCCAGGGGTTAGAGACCCAGTACTTC	CASSSQGLETQYF
TRBJ2-7	TRBV14	few	.	15	TGTGCCAGCAGCCAAGGCTTCGGGGTAAACTACGAGCAGTACTTC	CASSQGFGVNYEQYF
TRBJ2-1	TRBV28	few	TRBD2	16	TGTGCCAGCAGCATTGGTTCTAGCGGGCCGTTCAATGAGCAGTTCTTC	CASSIGSSGPFNEQFF
TRBJ1-1	TRBV4-1	.	.	16	TGCGCCAGCAGCCCGGGACAAACAATACTGAACCCTGAAGCTTTCTTT	CASSPGQTILNPEAFF
TRBJ1-6	TRBV2	once	.	15	TGTGCCAGCAGTGAAAAGGCCAGGAATAATTCACCCCTCCACTTT	CASSEKARNNSPLHF
TRBJ2-3	TRBV5-1	.	.	14	TGCGCCAGTTCGTATTACAGCAGAACAGATACGCAGTATTTT	CASSYYSRTDTQYF
TRBJ2-5	TRBV9	.	TRBD1	16	TGTGCCAGCAGCGTAGTATCGGGACAGAATCAAGAGACCCAGTACTTC	CASSVVSGQNQETQYF
TRBJ1-6	TRBV2	.	.	15	TGTGCCAGCAGTGATAAGGGGACTTATAATTCACCCCTCCACTTT	CASSDKGTYNSPLHF